The source of this TCR beta chain is a study of control samples from healthy donors and cancer patients. Sequencing was performed with immunoSEQ multiplex PCR; in TCRdb, only in-frame clones are kept and a portion is missing. The sample has about 34,000 clones, roughly nine tenths seen once; the top ten hold about 1.5%. CDR3 length equals 14 residues. The V segment lost 9 bases and the J segment 5 bases; nucleotides outside the gene matches: 11. The germline V gene has CDR1 MDHEN and CDR2 SYDVKM. The rearrangement links TRBV28 to TRBJ1-2, with 8 bases matching TRBD1. The clonotype originates from a woman aged 40 to 49 with lung cancer. Sequenced: PBMCs. This CDR3 reads CASLSRGQGYGYTF. CDR3 nucleotide sequence: TGTGCCAGTTTGAGCAGGGGGCAAGGGTATGGCTACACCTTC.